This paragraph reports one T cell receptor (beta chain). This record comes from a study of T cell changes during pregnancy in multiple sclerosis. Only in-frame clones appear in the TCRdb table, and some are missing; sequencing was by immunoSEQ multiplex PCR. Of about 75,000 clones in the sample, 80% to 90% were seen once. CDR3 length: 12 residues. Trimming removed 8 bases from V and 4 bases from J, with 10 bases in between. The germline CDR1 and CDR2 sequences are MNHNY and SVGAGI (reference sequence). The genes are TRBV6-6 and TRBJ2-3, with a weak D call TRBD2 (6 bases). Sequenced here: peripheral blood, sampled in the first trimester of pregnancy. This clonotype originated in a female donor in good health, enrolled as a control in a pregnancy study. This CDR3 is CASRAGPDTQYF. In nucleotides, the CDR3 is TGTGCCAGCCGGGCGGGGCCAGATACGCAGTATTTT.